Listed below are T cell receptor beta chains from one sample, sequenced in a study of T-cell reconstitution after alpha-beta-depleted transplantation in children. TCRdb called the PCR reads again in MiXCR, with one record for every CDR3 protein. The sample records 250,000 to 400,000 distinct CDR3 sequences, 20% to 30% being singletons. This specimen was PBMCs, mostly from graft donor cells, taken 180 days after TCRalphabeta/CD19-depleted stem cell transplant. These receptor sequences come from a male patient younger than 18 who had a stem cell transplant for acute lymphoblastic leukemia, so the T cells may come from the graft donor. Both conserved end residues are part of each CDR3. Fields, in order: clone size, J gene, CDR3 length, V gene, CDR3 protein. Clone size is stated in some rows and not others, as once, few, many or a class when expanded.

.	TRBJ1-3	15	TRBV5-1	CASSLEGTVGNTIYF
few	TRBJ1-1	13	TRBV12-3/TRBV12-4	CASLGTGNTEAFF
.	TRBJ2-7	12	TRBV28	CASSLRGTEQYF
few	TRBJ2-7	14	TRBV25-1	CASTPTSGILEQYF
.	TRBJ2-5	14	TRBV18	CASSPYYNQETQYF
few	TRBJ1-1	14	TRBV29-1	CTARSNAQNTEAFF
.	TRBJ2-3	14	TRBV6-5	CASSYSIVEDTQYF
.	TRBJ2-7	16	TRBV29-1	CSVEKREGLLNYEQYF
.	TRBJ2-1	14	TRBV4-1	CASSRGQGSTEQFF
.	TRBJ2-7	15	TRBV6-5	CASSYFAGGTYEQYF